This T cell receptor (beta chain) was profiled in a study of cytomegalovirus exposure and HLA in healthy donors. Study as a whole: According to later analysis, the same platform produced the approximately 130 validation and under 700 first-cohort repertoires.

Details on this clone: As yet, its antigen is unknown.

Study-wide results and limits: According to a subsequent analysis, TCR clusters identified in the first cohort showed a tendency to co-occur across the approximately 130 validation repertoires. High sensitivity and specificity were reportedly achieved when the classifier diagnosed cytomegalovirus status.

Sequencing was performed with immunoSEQ multiplex PCR; in TCRdb, only in-frame clones are kept and a portion is missing. The sample yields around 70,000 clones, roughly 94% seen once. CDR1 is MDHEN, CDR2 SYDVKM, per germline. Trimming removed 6 bases from V and 0 bases from J, with 9 bases in between. The CDR3 runs to 14 residues. The receptor was isolated from a woman between 18 and 30 years old in good health and CMV-seronegative. The genes are TRBV28 and TRBJ2-1; unclear D gene. The sample consisted of PBMCs. CDR3 sequence: CASRRHNSYNEQFF. DNA for the CDR3: TGTGCCAGCAGGAGACACAACTCCTACAATGAGCAGTTCTTC.